This record concerns one T cell receptor beta chain sequence. The sample belongs to a study of blood T cell repertoires in COVID-19. Study background: The United States, Italy and Spain supplied acute and convalescent COVID-19 samples. Sample material is recorded as cDNA or gDNA derived from T cells, B-cell-depleted T cells, or PBMCs.

V was shortened by 5 bases and J by 6 bases, with 17 bases between the two germline ends. CDR3 size: 15 residues. CDR1 is LNHDA and CDR2 is SQIVND in the germline V gene (reference sequence). In the authors' workflow: Estimation of nucleated cell counts relied on the amplification of reference gene primers. The data were produced by immunoSEQ multiplex PCR, yet TCRdb's version contains in-frame clones alone and is incomplete. The DNA was the basis for D and trimming; V, J and clone size are from that table. Of about 220,000 clones in the sample, 75% to 90% were seen once. Input material: peripheral blood. This receptor was taken from a human donor in a cohort sampled during active COVID-19. The gene calls are TRBV19 and TRBJ2-1; weak D call: TRBD2 (5 bases). In DNA form, the CDR3 reads TGTGCCAGTAGTTTACTAGTTGGGTGGGGCAATGAGCAGTTCTTC. Translating gives CASSLLVGWGNEQFF.